This paragraph reports one T cell receptor beta chain. Its antigen remains unidentified. The source of the sample is a study of T cell responses to AZD1222 COVID-19 vaccine. Study background: Doses given second, at about 4 or about 12 weeks, were pooled. Study results and caveats: It should be noted that donors were predominantly white British and more often female, and clonal diversity was possibly underestimated.

Assay used: immunoSEQ multiplex PCR; TCRdb lists only in-frame clones, some missing. The repertoire includes 150,000 or so clones, about 85% of them detected once, and approximately 3.1% sits in the top ten. With 6 bases removed from V and 1 base from J, the gap between germline ends came to 18 bases. Germline CDR1 is KGHSH and CDR2 is LQKENI. The CDR3 spans 16 residues. The rearrangement joins TRBV18 to TRBJ1-1; D perhaps matches TRBD1 (6 bases). This clonotype was sampled from an adult in good health. The material was peripheral blood, obtained on day 0 of AZD1222 vaccination. The chain's CDR3 is CASSPSWTVKNTEAFF. The DNA for the CDR3 is TGTGCCAGCTCCCCTTCCTGGACAGTTAAGAACACTGAAGCTTTCTTT. The variable domain in full, with the rest retrieved from reference TRBV18 and TRBJ1-1, is NAGVMQNPRHLVRRRGQEARLRCSPMKGHSHVYWYRQLPEEGLKFMVYLQKENIIDESGMPKERFSAEFPKEGPSILRIQQVVRGDSAAYFCASSPSWTVKNTEAFFGQGTRLTVV.